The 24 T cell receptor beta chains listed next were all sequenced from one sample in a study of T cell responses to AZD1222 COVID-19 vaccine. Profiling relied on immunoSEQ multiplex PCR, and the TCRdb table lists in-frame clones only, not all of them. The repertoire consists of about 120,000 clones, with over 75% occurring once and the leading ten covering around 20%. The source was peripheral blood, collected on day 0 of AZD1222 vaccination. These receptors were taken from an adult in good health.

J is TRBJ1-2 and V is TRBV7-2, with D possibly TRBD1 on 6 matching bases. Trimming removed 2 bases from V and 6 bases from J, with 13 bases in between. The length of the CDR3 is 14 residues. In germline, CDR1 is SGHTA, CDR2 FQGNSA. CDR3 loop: CASSLYWGGDGYTF. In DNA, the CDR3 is TGTGCCAGCAGCTTATATTGGGGGGGCGATGGCTACACCTTC. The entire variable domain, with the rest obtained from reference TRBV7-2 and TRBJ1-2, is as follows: GAGVSQSPSNKVTEKGKDVELRCDPISGHTALYWYRQSLGQGLEFLIYFQGNSAPDKSGLPSDRFSAERTGGSVSTLTIQRTQQEDSAVYLCASSLYWGGDGYTFGSGTRLTVV.

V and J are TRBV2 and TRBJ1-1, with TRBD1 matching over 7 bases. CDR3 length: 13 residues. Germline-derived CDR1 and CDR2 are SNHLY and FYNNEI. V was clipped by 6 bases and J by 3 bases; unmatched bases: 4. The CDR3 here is CASRTTGDTEAFF. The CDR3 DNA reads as TGTGCCAGCAGGACTACAGGGGACACTGAAGCTTTCTTT.

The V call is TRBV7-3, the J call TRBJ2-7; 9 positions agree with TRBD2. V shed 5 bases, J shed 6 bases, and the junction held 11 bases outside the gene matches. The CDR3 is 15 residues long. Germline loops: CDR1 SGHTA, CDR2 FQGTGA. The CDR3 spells CASSEEGLAVAEQYF. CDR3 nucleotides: TGTGCCAGCAGCGAAGAGGGACTAGCAGTTGCCGAGCAGTACTTC. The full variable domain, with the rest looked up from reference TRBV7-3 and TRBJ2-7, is GAGVSQTPSNKVTEKGKYVELRCDPISGHTALYWYRQSLGQGPEFLIYFQGTGAADDSGLPNDRFFAVRPEGSVSTLKIQRTERGDSAVYLCASSEEGLAVAEQYFGPGTRLTVT.

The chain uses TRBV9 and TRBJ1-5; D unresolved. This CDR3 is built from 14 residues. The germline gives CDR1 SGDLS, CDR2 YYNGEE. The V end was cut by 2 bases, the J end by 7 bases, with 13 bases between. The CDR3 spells CASSVGNSGQPQHF. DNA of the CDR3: TGTGCCAGCAGCGTTGGGAATAGCGGGCAGCCCCAGCATTTT.

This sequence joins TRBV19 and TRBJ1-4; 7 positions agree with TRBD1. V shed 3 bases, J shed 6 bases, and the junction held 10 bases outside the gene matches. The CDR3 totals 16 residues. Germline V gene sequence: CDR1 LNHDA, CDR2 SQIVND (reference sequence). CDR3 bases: TGTGCCAGTAGTATCAGTTGGGACAGAAAAGATGAAAAACTGTTTTTT. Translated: CASSISWDRKDEKLFF.

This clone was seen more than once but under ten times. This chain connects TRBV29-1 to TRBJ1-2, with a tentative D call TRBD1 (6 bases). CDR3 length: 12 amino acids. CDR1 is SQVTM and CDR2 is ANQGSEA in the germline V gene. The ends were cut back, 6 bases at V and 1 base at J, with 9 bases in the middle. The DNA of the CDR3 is TGCAGCGTGGAGGGGGATAACTATGGCTACACCTTC. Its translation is CSVEGDNYGYTF.

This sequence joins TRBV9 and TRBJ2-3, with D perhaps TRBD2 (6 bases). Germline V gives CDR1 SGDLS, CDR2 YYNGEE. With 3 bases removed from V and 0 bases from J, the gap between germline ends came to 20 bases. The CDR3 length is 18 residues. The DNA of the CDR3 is TGTGCCAGCAGCGCGGTTGGAACTAGCCGCTCTAGCACAGATACGCAGTATTTT. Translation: CASSAVGTSRSSTDTQYF.

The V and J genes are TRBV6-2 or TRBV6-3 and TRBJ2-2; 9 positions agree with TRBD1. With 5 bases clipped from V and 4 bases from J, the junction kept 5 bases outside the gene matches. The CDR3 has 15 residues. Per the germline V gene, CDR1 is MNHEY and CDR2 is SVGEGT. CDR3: CASSVQGAATGELFF. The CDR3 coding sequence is TGTGCCAGCAGTGTACAGGGGGCCGCCACCGGGGAGCTGTTTTTT.

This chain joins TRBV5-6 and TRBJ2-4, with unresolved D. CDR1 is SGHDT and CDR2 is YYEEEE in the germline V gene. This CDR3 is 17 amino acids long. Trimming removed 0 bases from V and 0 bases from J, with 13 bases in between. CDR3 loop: CASSLALIETAKNIQYF. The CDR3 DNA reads TGTGCCAGCAGCTTGGCCTTAATAGAGACAGCCAAAAACATTCAGTACTTC.

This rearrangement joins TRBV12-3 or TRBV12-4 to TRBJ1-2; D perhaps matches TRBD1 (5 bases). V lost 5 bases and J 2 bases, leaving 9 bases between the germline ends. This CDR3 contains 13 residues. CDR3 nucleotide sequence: TGTGCCAGCAGTGAGACAGCGAACTATGGCTACACCTTC. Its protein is CASSETANYGYTF.

This CDR3 reads CAIAGGQETQYF. In nucleotides, the CDR3 is TGTGCCATCGCCGGGGGGCAAGAGACCCAGTACTTC. The chain combines TRBV10-3 with TRBJ2-5; 7 nucleotides line up with TRBD2. Trimming took 8 bases from V and 2 from J; bases not matched to a gene: 2. CDR1 and CDR2 (germline): ENHRY, SYGVKD. CDR3 length: 12 amino acids.

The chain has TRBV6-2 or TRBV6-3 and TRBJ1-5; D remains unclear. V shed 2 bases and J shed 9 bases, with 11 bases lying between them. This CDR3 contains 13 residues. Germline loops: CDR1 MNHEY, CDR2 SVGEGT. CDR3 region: CASSYGSQRPQHF. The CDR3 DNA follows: TGTGCCAGCAGTTACGGTAGTCAGCGGCCCCAGCATTTT.

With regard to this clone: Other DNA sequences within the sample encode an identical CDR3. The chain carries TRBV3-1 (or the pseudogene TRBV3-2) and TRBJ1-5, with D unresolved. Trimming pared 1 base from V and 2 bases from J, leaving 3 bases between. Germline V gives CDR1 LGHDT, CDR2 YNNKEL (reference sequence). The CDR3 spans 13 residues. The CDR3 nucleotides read TGTGCCAGCAGCCAAGGGGGCAATCAGCCCCAGCATTTT. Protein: CASSQGGNQPQHF.

CDR3 residues: CASSPPKVRAYEQYF. For the CDR3, the DNA is TGTGCCAGCTCACCACCGAAGGTACGGGCCTACGAGCAGTACTTC. V is TRBV18 and J is TRBJ2-7; no definite D call. Trimming pared 0 bases from V and 2 bases from J, leaving 11 bases between. This CDR3 comprises 15 residues. The germline gives CDR1 KGHSH, CDR2 LQKENI.

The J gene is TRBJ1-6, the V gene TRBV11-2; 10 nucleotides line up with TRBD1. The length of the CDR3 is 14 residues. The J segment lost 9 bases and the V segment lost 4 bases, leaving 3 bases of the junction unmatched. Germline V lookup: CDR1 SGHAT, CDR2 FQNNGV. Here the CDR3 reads CASSSGQGISPLHF. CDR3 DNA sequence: TGTGCCAGCAGCTCGGGACAGGGGATTTCACCCCTCCACTTT.

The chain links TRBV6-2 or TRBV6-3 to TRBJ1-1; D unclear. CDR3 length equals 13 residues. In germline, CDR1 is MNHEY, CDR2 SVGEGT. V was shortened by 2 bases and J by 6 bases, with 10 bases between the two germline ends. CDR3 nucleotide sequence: TGTGCCAGCAGTTACGAACTGCGCCCTGAAGCTTTCTTT. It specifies CASSYELRPEAFF.

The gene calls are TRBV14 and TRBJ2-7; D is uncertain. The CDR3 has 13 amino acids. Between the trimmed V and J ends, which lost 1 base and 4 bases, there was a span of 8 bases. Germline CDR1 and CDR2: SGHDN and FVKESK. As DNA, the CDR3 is TGTGCCAGCAGCCAAGGGTCCTTTTACGAGCAGTACTTC. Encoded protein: CASSQGSFYEQYF.

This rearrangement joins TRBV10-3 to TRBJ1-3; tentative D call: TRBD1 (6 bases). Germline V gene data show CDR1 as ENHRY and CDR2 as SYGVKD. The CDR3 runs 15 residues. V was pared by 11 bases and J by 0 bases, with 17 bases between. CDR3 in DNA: TGTGCCGTCTCGACAGGATCTAACTCTGGAAACACCATATATTTT. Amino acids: CAVSTGSNSGNTIYF.

CDR3 DNA: TGTGCCAGCACCACATCCACTGAAGCTTTCTTT. Encoded protein: CASTTSTEAFF. The rearrangement links TRBV12-3 or TRBV12-4 to TRBJ1-1; D is undetermined. Between the trimmed V and J ends, which lost 7 bases and 4 bases, there was a span of 7 bases. The CDR3 consists of 11 residues.

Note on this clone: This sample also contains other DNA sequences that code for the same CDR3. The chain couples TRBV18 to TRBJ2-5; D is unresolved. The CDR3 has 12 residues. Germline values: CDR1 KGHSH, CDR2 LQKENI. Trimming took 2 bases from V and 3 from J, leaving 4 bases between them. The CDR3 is CASSPGKETQYF. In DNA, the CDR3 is TGTGCCAGCTCACCAGGAAAAGAGACCCAGTACTTC.

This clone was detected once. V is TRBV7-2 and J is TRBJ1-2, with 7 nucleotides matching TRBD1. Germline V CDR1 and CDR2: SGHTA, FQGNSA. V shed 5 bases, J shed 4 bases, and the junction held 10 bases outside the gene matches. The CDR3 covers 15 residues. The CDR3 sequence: CASSPQGGSSYGYTF. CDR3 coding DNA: TGTGCCAGCAGCCCCCAGGGGGGTTCGTCCTATGGCTACACCTTC.

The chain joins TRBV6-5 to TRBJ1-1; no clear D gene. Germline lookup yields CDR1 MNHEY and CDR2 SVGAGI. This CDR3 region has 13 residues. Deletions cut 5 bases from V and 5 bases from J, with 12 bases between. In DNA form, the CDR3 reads TGTGCCAGCAGTCAAAACCAGGAAACTGAAGCTTTCTTT. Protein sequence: CASSQNQETEAFF.

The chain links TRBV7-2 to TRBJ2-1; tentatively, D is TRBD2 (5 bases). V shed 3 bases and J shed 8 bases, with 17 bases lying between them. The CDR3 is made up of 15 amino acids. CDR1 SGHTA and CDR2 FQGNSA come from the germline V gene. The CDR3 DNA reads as TGTGCCAGCAGCTTCAGTGGCCCCCACGGGGATGAGCAGTTCTTC. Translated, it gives CASSFSGPHGDEQFF.

DNA of the CDR3: TGTGCCAGCAGTCTCCCGACAGGGAACTATGGCTACACCTTC. Its translation: CASSLPTGNYGYTF. The chain links TRBV28 to TRBJ1-2; 7 nucleotides line up with TRBD1. V shed 5 bases and J 2 bases; nucleotides not matched to a gene: 5. Looked up from germline, CDR1 is MDHEN and CDR2 is SYDVKM. This CDR3 spans 14 amino acids.